The 31 T cell receptor beta chains below were found in one sample sequenced in a study of cytomegalovirus exposure and HLA in healthy donors. Generated by immunoSEQ multiplex PCR, the TCRdb table keeps only in-frame clones and is missing some. Seen here are approximately 64,000 clones, around 89% observed once, and the top ten hold approximately 1.7%. Source material: PBMCs. Receptor source: a woman younger than 30 in good health and CMV-seronegative.

The chain links TRBV2 to TRBJ2-4; 11 bases align to TRBD1. The CDR3 extends over 20 amino acids. Germline CDR1 reads SNHLY; CDR2 reads FYNNEI. Trimming cost V 6 bases and J 0 bases; bases outside gene matches: 16. This chain's CDR3 is CASRYGQGAGGRLAKNIQYF. CDR3 sequence (DNA): TGTGCCAGCAGATACGGACAGGGGGCAGGAGGGCGACTAGCCAAAAACATTCAGTACTTC. Filled out from reference TRBV2 and TRBJ2-4, the complete variable domain reads EPEVTQTPSHQVTQMGQEVILRCVPISNHLYFYWYRQILGQKVEFLVSFYNNEISEKSEIFDDQFSVERPDGSNFTLKIRSTKLEDSAMYFCASRYGQGAGGRLAKNIQYFGAGTRLSVL.

Here the CDR3 reads CASSSHEQGTQPQHF. The CDR3 DNA reads as TGTGCCAGTAGTAGCCACGAACAGGGGACTCAGCCCCAGCATTTT. The chain links TRBV19 to TRBJ1-5; 7 positions agree with TRBD1. V lost 4 bases and J lost 6; bases outside the gene matches: 9. This CDR3 has 15 residues. Germline V gene sequence: CDR1 LNHDA, CDR2 SQIVND (reference sequence).

The chain has TRBV30 and TRBJ1-2, with D possibly matching TRBD1 (6 bases). Trimming stripped 5 bases from V and 3 bases from J, with 10 bases between. This CDR3 spans 12 amino acids. Per the germline V gene, CDR1 is GTSNPN and CDR2 is SVGIG (reference sequence). CDR3 in amino acids: CAWGGQHYGYTF. CDR3 nucleotides: TGTGCCTGGGGAGGACAGCACTATGGCTACACCTTC. The full variable domain, with the rest looked up from reference TRBV30 and TRBJ1-2, is SQTIHQWPATLVQPVGSPLSLECTVEGTSNPNLYWYRQAAGRGLQLLFYSVGIGQISSEVPQNLSASRPQDRQFILSSKKLLLSDSGFYLCAWGGQHYGYTFGSGTRLTVV.

This clone was seen a few times. The chain is built from TRBV9 and TRBJ1-4; TRBD1 is a possible D gene (6 bases). Germline CDR1 SGDLS, CDR2 YYNGEE. The CDR3 covers 14 residues. With 4 bases removed from V and 6 bases from J, the gap between germline ends came to 13 bases. CDR3 protein: CASSYGGADEKLFF. The CDR3 coding sequence is TGTGCCAGCAGCTACGGGGGGGCTGATGAAAAACTGTTTTTT.

The V call is TRBV7-2, the J call TRBJ2-1, with 7 bases fitting TRBD1. The V segment lost 4 bases and the J segment 4 bases; nucleotides outside the gene matches: 7. CDR3 size: 15 residues. CDR1 and CDR2 from the germline V gene are SGHTA and FQGNSA. The DNA of the CDR3 is TGTGCCAGCAGCTCCGACAGGGAAGGGTACAATGAGCAGTTCTTC. Translating gives CASSSDREGYNEQFF.

The chain couples TRBV9 to TRBJ2-2; no clear D gene. This CDR3 is built from 15 residues. Germline CDR1 is SGDLS and CDR2 is YYNGEE. V was shortened by 0 bases and J by 1 base, with 7 bases between the two germline ends. This CDR3 is CASSVGSRNTGELFF. The CDR3 DNA reads as TGTGCCAGCAGCGTAGGAAGCCGGAACACCGGGGAGCTGTTTTTT.

The genes are TRBV4-1 and TRBJ2-5; 8 nucleotides match TRBD1. This CDR3 is built from 16 residues. The junction had 7 bases not matched to a gene; V was cut back by 0 bases and J by 4 bases. Germline-derived CDR1 and CDR2 are MGHRA and YSYEKL. This CDR3 reads CASSQEVQTGAETQYF. The CDR3 bases are TGCGCCAGCAGCCAAGAAGTTCAGACAGGGGCAGAGACCCAGTACTTC.

This chain connects TRBV4-3 to TRBJ2-2; D remains ambiguous. The CDR3 spans 13 residues. Germline V lookup: CDR1 LGHNA, CDR2 YSLEER. V gave up 3 bases and J gave up 6 bases, with 8 bases separating them. The CDR3 protein is CASSQGFAGELFF. Here the CDR3 DNA reads TGCGCCAGCAGCCAGGGCTTTGCCGGGGAGCTGTTTTTT.

This clone came up a few times. The V and J genes are TRBV18 and TRBJ2-1; D is possibly TRBD1 (6 bases). The V end was cut by 3 bases, the J end by 5 bases, with 11 bases between. The CDR3 spans 14 residues. The germline V gene encodes CDR1 KGHSH and CDR2 LQKENI. CDR3 nucleotides: TGTGCCAGCTCACCTGCCGGACAGAACAATGAGCAGTTCTTC. This encodes CASSPAGQNNEQFF.

This rearrangement joins TRBV9 to TRBJ1-3; perhaps TRBD1 as D (6 bases). Looked up from germline, CDR1 is SGDLS and CDR2 is YYNGEE. V lost 2 bases and J 4 bases, leaving 10 bases between the germline ends. The CDR3 is 14 residues long. The CDR3 is CASSVNDRGNTIYF. The CDR3, as DNA: TGTGCCAGCAGCGTCAACGACAGGGGAAACACCATATATTTT. The complete variable domain, with remaining parts taken from reference TRBV9 and TRBJ1-3, reads DSGVTQTPKHLITATGQRVTLRCSPRSGDLSVYWYQQSLDQGLQFLIQYYNGEERAKGNILERFSAQQFPDLHSELNLSSLELGDSALYFCASSVNDRGNTIYFGEGSWLTVV.

This clone was detected once. This chain links TRBV27 with TRBJ2-7; possible D gene TRBD2, 6 bases. CDR3 length equals 17 residues. From germline, CDR1 is MNHEY and CDR2 SMNVEV (reference sequence). V was cut by 0 bases and J by 0 bases, with 15 bases left in between. CDR3 DNA sequence: TGTGCCAGCAGTTTATCTCTCGGAGGGCGAAGCTCCTACGAGCAGTACTTC. As protein: CASSLSLGGRSSYEQYF.

CDR3 bases: TGTGCCAGCAGCACACAGGGCACAACTAATGAAAAACTGTTTTTT. Amino acids: CASSTQGTTNEKLFF. This sequence joins TRBV7-9 and TRBJ1-4; TRBD1 is a possible D gene (6 bases). Trimming removed 5 bases at V and 0 bases at J, with 10 bases between. Germline CDR1 and CDR2: SEHNR and FQNEAQ (reference sequence). The CDR3 length is 15 residues.

V gene TRBV30 combines with J gene TRBJ2-3, with D possibly being TRBD1 (6 bases). Germline assignment: CDR1 GTSNPN and CDR2 SVGIG (reference sequence). This CDR3 spans 14 amino acids. Trimming cost V 6 bases and J 2 bases, with 15 bases left between them. The CDR3 reads CACSLGDNTDTQYF. The CDR3 DNA sequence: TGTGCCTGCTCCTTGGGGGACAACACAGATACGCAGTATTTT.

The chain carries TRBV30 and TRBJ1-4, with D perhaps TRBD1 (5 bases). The germline CDR1 and CDR2 sequences are GTSNPN and SVGIG (reference sequence). Trimming shortened V by 7 bases and J by 6 bases, and 15 bases separated the two germline ends. The length of the CDR3 is 13 residues. The CDR3: CALAGGRYEKLFF. The CDR3 DNA follows: TGTGCCTTGGCCGGGGGACGGTATGAAAAACTGTTTTTT.

As regards this clone: One junction end does not reproduce the germline sequence, and a read error may be involved. V is TRBV2 and J is TRBJ2-5; TRBD2 is a possible D gene (5 bases). Germline values: CDR1 SNHLY, CDR2 FYNNEI. The CDR3 has 14 residues. CDR3 residues: CASSRAGTQETQYF. The DNA of the CDR3 is TGTGCAAGCAGTAGGGCGGGTACCCAAGAGACCCAGTACTTC.

This clone was picked up one time. V and J are TRBV7-3 and TRBJ1-5; tentative D call: TRBD1 (5 bases). V gave up 4 bases and J gave up 2 bases, with 24 bases separating them. Germline CDR1 is SGHTA and CDR2 is FQGTGA. This CDR3 contains 19 residues. This CDR3 is CASSSPFAGGIFGNQPQHF. CDR3 DNA: TGTGCCAGCAGCTCCCCTTTTGCCGGGGGTATCTTTGGCAATCAGCCCCAGCATTTT. The full variable domain, completed using reference TRBV7-3 and TRBJ1-5, is GAGVSQTPSNKVTEKGKYVELRCDPISGHTALYWYRQSLGQGPEFLIYFQGTGAADDSGLPNDRFFAVRPEGSVSTLKIQRTERGDSAVYLCASSSPFAGGIFGNQPQHFGDGTRLSIL.

The rearrangement uses TRBV7-2 and TRBJ2-6, with 8 bases fitting TRBD1. The V and J ends lost 5 bases and 0 bases, in that order; junction bases with no gene match: 3. The germline gives CDR1 SGHTA, CDR2 FQGNSA. The CDR3 length is 16 residues. CDR3 bases: TGTGCCAGCAGCGGACAGGGAACCTCTGGGGCCAACGTCCTGACTTTC. This encodes CASSGQGTSGANVLTF.

Points on this clone: Distinct nucleotide sequences in the sample also encode this CDR3. V is TRBV5-6 and J is TRBJ2-3, with 9 positions matching TRBD2. The CDR3 spans 14 residues. V shed 1 base, J shed 3 bases, and the junction held 0 bases outside the gene matches. The germline CDR1 and CDR2 sequences are SGHDT and YYEEEE. CDR3 protein: CASSLLAGTDTQYF. The DNA for the CDR3 is TGTGCCAGCAGCTTGCTAGCGGGGACAGATACGCAGTATTTT.

The chain recombines TRBV7-3 with TRBJ2-1, with D perhaps matching TRBD2 (5 bases). Germline V gene data show CDR1 as SGHTA and CDR2 as FQGTGA. Between the trimmed V and J ends, which lost 5 bases and 3 bases, there was a span of 11 bases. The CDR3 sequence is 14 residues long. CDR3 nucleotides: TGTGCCAGCAGCCCCAAGGCGGGCTACAATGAGCAGTTCTTC. Translated: CASSPKAGYNEQFF. The full variable domain, rest sourced from reference TRBV7-3 and TRBJ2-1, is GAGVSQTPSNKVTEKGKYVELRCDPISGHTALYWYRQSLGQGPEFLIYFQGTGAADDSGLPNDRFFAVRPEGSVSTLKIQRTERGDSAVYLCASSPKAGYNEQFFGPGTRLTVL.

The chain recombines TRBV11-3 with TRBJ1-1; D not certain. CDR1 is SGHNT and CDR2 is YENEEA in the germline V gene. The CDR3 sequence is 13 residues long. Trimming removed 1 base from V and 8 bases from J, with 11 bases in between. CDR3 amino acids: CASSLGAGREAFF. The DNA for the CDR3 is TGTGCCAGCAGCTTAGGTGCTGGCAGGGAAGCTTTCTTT. Using reference TRBV11-3 and TRBJ1-1 for the parts outside the CDR3, the full variable domain is EAGVVQSPRYKIIEKKQPVAFWCNPISGHNTLYWYLQNLGQGPELLIRYENEEAVDDSQLPKDRFSAERLKGVDSTLKIQPAELGDSAVYLCASSLGAGREAFFGQGTRLTVV.

This clone was seen a handful of times. This chain connects TRBV5-1 to TRBJ1-1, with TRBD1 matching over 8 bases. This CDR3 is built from 13 residues. With V trimmed by 4 bases and J by 3 bases, 2 bases remained unmatched. Per the germline V gene, CDR1 is SGHRS and CDR2 is YFSETQ. The CDR3 sequence: CASSQTGDTEAFF. The CDR3 DNA is TGCGCCAGCAGCCAGACAGGGGACACTGAAGCTTTCTTT.

The chain couples TRBV2 to TRBJ1-4, with TRBD1 identical over 7 bases. The V segment lost 5 bases and the J segment 0 bases; nucleotides outside the gene matches: 9. Germline V gene sequence: CDR1 SNHLY, CDR2 FYNNEI. CDR3 length equals 17 residues. The CDR3 here is CASSSRGQFATNEKLFF. The CDR3 region has the DNA TGTGCCAGCAGTAGTAGGGGGCAATTCGCAACTAATGAAAAACTGTTTTTT.

The chain is built from TRBV5-1 and TRBJ2-5; D is possibly TRBD2 (6 bases). With 4 bases removed from V and 5 bases from J, the gap between germline ends came to 15 bases. Germline loops: CDR1 SGHRS, CDR2 YFSETQ. The CDR3 runs to 14 residues. The CDR3 is CASSPGLPAETQYF. For the CDR3, the DNA is TGCGCCAGCAGCCCGGGACTCCCGGCGGAGACCCAGTACTTC.

V gene TRBV28 combines with J gene TRBJ2-3; D is uncertain. The CDR3 length is 13 residues. Germline-derived CDR1 and CDR2 are MDHEN and SYDVKM. V lost 6 bases and J lost 3, with 10 bases in between. The CDR3 region has the DNA TGTGCCAGCAGACTAAGTTTAACAGATACGCAGTATTTT. Amino acids: CASRLSLTDTQYF.

The chain joins TRBV7-2 to TRBJ2-2; D unclear. Germline-derived CDR1 and CDR2 are SGHTA and FQGNSA. Between the trimmed V and J ends, which lost 5 bases and 5 bases, there was a span of 12 bases. The CDR3 is made up of 14 amino acids. CDR3 loop: CASSPKSFTGELFF. The CDR3 DNA follows: TGTGCCAGCAGCCCCAAATCATTTACCGGGGAGCTGTTTTTT.

The chain uses TRBV9 and TRBJ2-3; TRBD2 matches at 11 bases. Germline V lookup: CDR1 SGDLS, CDR2 YYNGEE. With 1 base clipped from V and 2 bases from J, the junction kept 3 bases outside the gene matches. This CDR3 spans 16 amino acids. The CDR3: CASSVTSGSYTDTQYF. Written as DNA, the CDR3 is TGTGCCAGCAGCGTAACTAGCGGGAGTTACACAGATACGCAGTATTTT.

The J gene is TRBJ2-7, the V gene TRBV29-1; 7 nucleotides agree with TRBD2. Germline trimming cut 2 bases from V and 3 bases from J; bases unmatched to any gene: 7. This CDR3 contains 14 residues. CDR1 SQVTM and CDR2 ANQGSEA come from the germline V gene. Here the CDR3 reads CSVESSPGGYEQYF. CDR3 DNA sequence: TGCAGCGTTGAATCCTCCCCGGGGGGCTACGAGCAGTACTTC.

The chain has TRBV7-9 and TRBJ2-2; tentatively, D is TRBD1 (5 bases). Trimming took 3 bases from V and 2 from J, leaving 19 bases between them. The CDR3 totals 18 residues. Germline CDR1 and CDR2: SEHNR and FQNEAQ (reference sequence). CDR3 sequence reads: CASSFPQSTDSNTGELFF. The CDR3 region has the DNA TGTGCCAGCAGCTTTCCTCAGAGCACTGACAGCAACACCGGGGAGCTGTTTTTT. Drawing the rest from reference TRBV7-9 and TRBJ2-2, the complete variable domain is DTGVSQNPRHKITKRGQNVTFRCDPISEHNRLYWYRQTLGQGPEFLTYFQNEAQLEKSRLLSDRFSAERPKGSFSTLEIQRTEQGDSAMYLCASSFPQSTDSNTGELFFGEGSRLTVL.

This sequence joins TRBV6-5 and TRBJ2-1; D gene unclear. Germline V gene data show CDR1 as MNHEY and CDR2 as SVGAGI. The CDR3 totals 15 residues. V was pared by 4 bases and J by 4 bases, with 14 bases between. As DNA, the CDR3 is TGTGCCAGCAGTTCCCTCGGTCTCAAGTACAATGAGCAGTTCTTC. It codes for CASSSLGLKYNEQFF.

The chain couples TRBV7-2 to TRBJ2-7; D gene unclear. Trimming pared 0 bases from V and 0 bases from J, leaving 6 bases between. CDR1 is SGHTA, CDR2 FQGNSA, per germline. This CDR3 is 14 amino acids long. Here the CDR3 reads CASSLALFSYEQYF. Written as DNA, the CDR3 is TGTGCCAGCAGCTTAGCGCTATTCTCCTACGAGCAGTACTTC.

The chain is built from TRBV27 and TRBJ2-2; D gene uncertain. This CDR3 is built from 15 residues. Germline V gives CDR1 MNHEY, CDR2 SMNVEV (reference sequence). Trimming removed 3 bases at V and 5 bases at J, with 13 bases between. The CDR3 loop reads CASSFASSHTGELFF. In nucleotides, the CDR3 is TGTGCCAGCAGTTTCGCGTCTAGTCATACCGGGGAGCTGTTTTTT.